This T cell receptor beta chain was sequenced for a study of CD8 T cells in ankylosing spondylitis (TCRdb year 2017). About the study as a whole: The study profiled T cell receptor beta repertoires in healthy donors and ankylosing spondylitis patients to find disease-linked TCR variants. The full study cohort comprised 20 to 25 ankylosing spondylitis patients and over a hundred healthy donors. Peripheral blood was sampled, and synovial fluid was also collected from ankylosing spondylitis patients. General findings and caveats noted by the study authors: In peripheral blood, the disease-linked clones were found at relatively low frequencies and had a CD8+ phenotype. A TCR beta motif of several highly homologous amino acid variants appeared characteristic of blood from ankylosing spondylitis patients. Significant enrichment of the disease-linked clones was reported in matched synovial fluid samples from ankylosing spondylitis patients. Some motif variants were previously reported in synovial fluid and blood of reactive arthritis patients, suggesting common disease-initiation mechanisms.

For CDR1 and CDR2, the germline V gene lists SGHRS and YFSETQ. The CDR3 holds 15 amino acids from the cysteine to the phenylalanine. Just the 45-base CDR3 DNA is kept, in frame starting at base 1. V gives up 4 bases and J gives up 5 bases, and the segment between their germline ends measures 18 bases. A word on this clonotype: Its antigen is still unknown. No qualities accompany the bases; no much larger clone lies one base away.

The instrument given in TCRdb is Illumina HiSeq 2500. Quantitative 5'-RACE with molecular barcodes was used to prepare TCR beta libraries. The authors' pipeline ran thus. Disease-linked TCR variants were identified with a new computational method built on a probabilistic model of VDJ rearrangement. TCRdb handled the public reads itself, with Q25 trimming in fastp and clone calling in MiXCR, and kept productive beta chains. Duplicate CDR3 protein sequences are folded into a single record with the most common DNA and genes. Clone size and V and J calls follow TCRdb, not the original study. A total of roughly 220,000 distinct CDR3 sequences appear in this sample, roughly 10% of them only once. The leading ten clones occupy roughly a fifth of the sample.

The receptor was isolated from a male donor with ankylosing spondylitis or in good health (not recorded which). Sample: blood, either unsorted or a sorted T cell fraction (not recorded which). The chain links TRBV5-1 with TRBJ1-1; tentative D gene TRBD1, with 6 bases matching. The CDR3 is CASSATGSRGTEAFF. The DNA reads as follows: TGCGCCAGCAGCGCCACAGGGTCCCGGGGGACTGAAGCTTTCTTT. The full variable domain, completed from the reference TRBV5-1 and TRBJ1-1 proteins outside the CDR3, reads KAGVTQTPRYLIKTRGQQVTLSCSPISGHRSVSWYQQTPGQGLQFLFEYFSETQRNKGNFPGRFSGRQFSNSRSEMNVSTLELGDSALYLCASSATGSRGTEAFFGQGTRLTVV.